This record covers a single TCR beta chain. The data are from a study of blood T cell repertoires in COVID-19. On the study more broadly: Collection of acute and convalescent COVID-19 samples took place in the United States, Italy and Spain. PBMCs, B-cell-depleted T cells, or T cells were the source of the cDNA or gDNA that made up the material.

The authors' processing: Estimation of nucleated cell counts was performed using reference gene primer amplification. Sequenced by immunoSEQ multiplex PCR; TCRdb stores in-frame clones only, minus some. That table gives V, J and clone size, and the DNA gave D and trimming. In the table there are roughly 250,000 clones, around four fifths of which are singletons. The CDR3 is 12 residues long. The germline V and J ends were trimmed by 7 bases and 3 bases, with 7 bases remaining between them. Per germline, CDR1 MNHEY and CDR2 SVGAGI. Material: peripheral blood. This sequence joins TRBV6-5 and TRBJ2-1, with D unresolved. The clonotype originates from a man aged 50-60 years with acute or convalescent COVID-19. The CDR3 protein is CASMWSYNEQFF. In nucleotides, the CDR3 is TGTGCCAGCATGTGGAGCTACAATGAGCAGTTCTTC.